This TCR beta chain was retrieved from a study of shared clonotypes between healthy human individuals. This CDR3 contains 15 residues. The junction had 2 bases not matched to a gene; V was cut back by 1 base and J by 2 bases. Germline V gives CDR1 PRHDT, CDR2 FYEKMQ (reference sequence). Only in-frame clones appear in the TCRdb table, and some are missing; sequencing was by immunoSEQ multiplex PCR. The table has about 2 million clones, roughly 94% seen once; the top ten hold 0.95% to 1.5%. Naivety among CD8 cells was defined by CD45RO negativity and positive CCR7 selection, thereby excluding terminally differentiated effector memory CD45RA+ cells.

The sample comprised naive CD8+ T cells sorted from blood. The chain couples TRBV13 to TRBJ2-7; 10 bases line up with TRBD1. The source is a young man in good health. The CDR3 reads CASSLEDRGAYEQYF. DNA for the CDR3: TGTGCCAGCAGCTTAGAGGACAGGGGGGCCTACGAGCAGTACTTC.